This T cell receptor (beta chain) was documented in a study of OX40 agonist ivuxolimab in advanced cancers. General study results and limits: At 0.1 to 3.0 mg/kg and by week 6, clonal expansion occurred in CD4+ and CD8+ blood T cells. Individuals who were partial responders at 0.1-3.0 mg/kg had clonal expansion that ranked among the lowest. The mean number of expanded clones was higher in CD8+ T cells than in CD4+.

Libraries were prepared by immunoSEQ multiplex PCR; TCRdb keeps only in-frame clonotypes and omits some of them. This sample has 66,000 or so clones, with 80% to 95% found just once. With regard to this clone: The target antigen is unknown.

The CDR3 spans 15 residues. Germline assignment: CDR1 LGHNA and CDR2 YSLEER. Between the trimmed V and J ends, which lost 0 bases and 2 bases, there was a span of 8 bases. The chain employs TRBV4-3 and TRBJ1-3; TRBD1 is a possible D gene (5 bases). The starting material was CD4+ or CD8+ T cells sorted from blood, obtained in a trial of the OX40 agonist ivuxolimab. The source of this sequence is an adult with an advanced solid tumor such as melanoma, head and neck, liver or kidney cancer. The DNA for the CDR3 is TGCGCCAGCAGCCAAGACTCAGGGACTGGAAACACCATATATTTT. Amino acids: CASSQDSGTGNTIYF.